The next 9 T cell receptor beta chains were all read from a single sample in a study of T cell responses to AZD1222 COVID-19 vaccine. Assay: immunoSEQ multiplex PCR; the TCRdb copy retains only in-frame clones and omits some. Among 100,000 to 150,000 clones listed, more than 75% were seen once. The sequencing here drew on peripheral blood, taken on day 0 of AZD1222 vaccination. These TCRs come from an adult in good health.

The chain couples TRBV7-2 to TRBJ2-7; D unclear. Trimming stripped 1 base from V and 5 bases from J, with 9 bases between. The CDR3 length is 13 residues. Germline-derived CDR1 and CDR2 are SGHTA and FQGNSA. The CDR3 coding sequence is TGTGCCAGCAGCTTAGTTCCCAGTAACGAGCAGTACTTC. Its translation: CASSLVPSNEQYF.

This chain joins TRBV5-1 and TRBJ1-6, with D possibly TRBD1 on 6 matching bases. Deletions cut 3 bases from V and 10 bases from J, with 14 bases between. CDR1 and CDR2 from the germline V gene are SGHRS and YFSETQ. The CDR3 has 14 amino acids. CDR3 DNA: TGCGCCAGCAGCTCGGGGGCGTCCGACTCACCCCTCCACTTT. This translates into CASSSGASDSPLHF.

V gene TRBV4-1 combines with J gene TRBJ1-6, with no clear D. CDR1 and CDR2 from the germline V gene are MGHRA and YSYEKL. Trimming took off 7 bases at V and 0 bases at J, with 13 bases between the two ends. The CDR3 is made up of 16 amino acids. CDR3 loop: CASTRGSSSYNSPLHF. DNA for the CDR3: TGCGCCAGCACCCGGGGTTCGAGCTCCTATAATTCACCCCTCCACTTT.

The chain links TRBV2 to TRBJ1-1; TRBD1 is a possible D gene (6 bases). V was shortened by 3 bases and J by 1 base, with 9 bases between the two germline ends. The CDR3 has 14 amino acids. Germline V gives CDR1 SNHLY, CDR2 FYNNEI. CDR3 sequence reads: CASSDYRENTEAFF. CDR3 coding DNA: TGTGCCAGCAGTGACTACAGGGAGAACACTGAAGCTTTCTTT. Full variable domain (outside the CDR3, taken from reference TRBV2 and TRBJ1-1): EPEVTQTPSHQVTQMGQEVILRCVPISNHLYFYWYRQILGQKVEFLVSFYNNEISEKSEIFDDQFSVERPDGSNFTLKIRSTKLEDSAMYFCASSDYRENTEAFFGQGTRLTVV.

The rearrangement joins TRBV7-2 to TRBJ2-5; D not resolved. The V end was cut by 1 base, the J end by 4 bases, with 4 bases between. The CDR3 is made up of 12 amino acids. Germline assignment: CDR1 SGHTA and CDR2 FQGNSA. The CDR3 DNA sequence: TGTGCCAGCAGCTTAGACATAGAGACCCAGTACTTC. Translating it yields CASSLDIETQYF.

The V gene is TRBV27, the J gene TRBJ1-2; TRBD1 matches 11 bases. The germline V gene has CDR1 MNHEY and CDR2 SMNVEV (reference sequence). The CDR3 length is 15 residues. The V segment lost 5 bases and the J segment 5 bases; nucleotides outside the gene matches: 7. The CDR3 coding sequence is TGTGCCAGCAGTCTAACAGGGACAGGGGGTTATGGCTACACCTTC. Translated: CASSLTGTGGYGYTF.

A few counts support this clone. The chain recombines TRBV7-2 with TRBJ2-7; no clear D gene. From germline, CDR1 is SGHTA and CDR2 FQGNSA. The V gene lost 3 bases and the J gene lost 6 bases, with 18 bases spanning the gap. This CDR3 is 15 amino acids long. The CDR3 region has the DNA TGTGCCAGCAGCTTGTTGGGCAATTACCTCGCCGAGCAGTACTTC. Its translation: CASSLLGNYLAEQYF.

V usage is TRBV5-1 and J usage is TRBJ2-1; TRBD2 aligns across 8 bases. The CDR3 loop spans 15 amino acids. Trimming cost V 0 bases and J 4 bases; bases outside gene matches: 3. CDR1 and CDR2 (germline): SGHRS, YFSETQ. The CDR3 protein is CASSLGQRGYNEQFF. In DNA, the CDR3 is TGCGCCAGCAGCTTGGGGCAGCGGGGGTACAATGAGCAGTTCTTC. Combining the CDR3 with reference TRBV5-1 and TRBJ2-1 gives the whole variable domain KAGVTQTPRYLIKTRGQQVTLSCSPISGHRSVSWYQQTPGQGLQFLFEYFSETQRNKGNFPGRFSGRQFSNSRSEMNVSTLELGDSALYLCASSLGQRGYNEQFFGPGTRLTVL.

V and J are TRBV5-1 and TRBJ1-3; 8 bases agree with TRBD1. With V trimmed by 1 base and J by 4 bases, 16 bases remained unmatched. The germline CDR1 and CDR2 sequences are SGHRS and YFSETQ. CDR3 length: 19 amino acids. The CDR3 sequence is CASSLTWTGMSTSGNTIYF. The CDR3 DNA reads TGCGCCAGCAGCTTGACCTGGACAGGGATGAGTACGTCGGGAAACACCATATATTTT.